The next 22 T cell receptor beta chains were all read from a single sample in a study of identical twins listed by TCRdb under 2016. Library prep was done by 5' RACE. Sequencing relied on an Illumina HiSeq 2000. The raw public reads went through TCRdb reprocessing: fastp at Q25, MiXCR clone calling, in-frame beta chains kept. One record per CDR3 amino acid sequence lists the most common genes and DNA. Recorded for this sample are 700,000 or so distinct CDR3 sequences; 8.5% to 9.5% of them occurred a single time. The ten largest clonotypes hold 0.75% to 1% of the sample. This sample also appeared in a second study, on yellow fever vaccine responses in identical twins.

What was sequenced was PBMCs. The origin of the receptors is a woman between 18 and 29 years old in good health.

This clonotype turned up a few times. In DNA form, the CDR3 reads TGCAGCTTCCAGGGGGCTTATGGCTACACCTTC. Translating it yields CSFQGAYGYTF. This chain joins TRBV29-1 and TRBJ1-2, with 8 bases identical to TRBD1. The CDR3 consists of 11 residues. Germline CDR1 and CDR2: SQVTM and ANQGSEA. Losses at the gene ends were 8 bases for V and 5 bases for J; bases not matched to a gene: 4.

The chain couples TRBV20-1 to TRBJ2-3; 7 bases agree with TRBD2. The V and J ends lost 6 bases and 2 bases, in that order; junction bases with no gene match: 14. Germline V gene data show CDR1 as DFQATT and CDR2 as SNEGSKA (reference sequence). The CDR3 contains 16 residues. The DNA of the CDR3 is TGCAGTGCCATAGATCGCGGGAGACGGGCCACAGATACGCAGTATTTT. Its protein is CSAIDRGRRATDTQYF.

V gene TRBV6-6 combines with J gene TRBJ2-7; either TRBD1 or TRBD2 may fit D (5 bases each). Trimming cost V 6 bases and J 3 bases, with 12 bases left between them. Germline lookup yields CDR1 MNHNY and CDR2 SVGAGI (reference sequence). The CDR3 runs to 13 residues. DNA of the CDR3: TGTGCCAGCAGGTCCGGGACGGACTACGAGCAGTACTTC. Its translation: CASRSGTDYEQYF.

Ten or more counts support this clonotype. J is TRBJ2-3 and V is TRBV4-3; D gene ambiguous. From germline, CDR1 is LGHNA and CDR2 YSLEER. Trimming took 0 bases from V and 1 from J, leaving 14 bases between them. The CDR3 spans 17 residues. The CDR3 nucleotides read TGCGCCAGCAGCCAAGATTTGGTAGGGTGGGGCACAGATACGCAGTATTTT. Its translation is CASSQDLVGWGTDTQYF.

This clonotype was seen at least ten times. J is TRBJ2-6 and V is TRBV6-1; a weak D match, TRBD1 (6 bases). The CDR3 is 17 amino acids. V lost 6 bases, J lost 3 bases, and 18 bases lay in between. The germline gives CDR1 MNHNS, CDR2 SASEGT. CDR3 nucleotides: TGTGCCAGCAGGTCTAGAAACCAGGGGTTTGGGGCCAACGTCCTGACTTTC. This sequence encodes CASRSRNQGFGANVLTF.

The table lists this clonotype with many counts. The J gene is TRBJ2-2, the V gene TRBV5-1; D not resolved. Germline V gives CDR1 SGHRS, CDR2 YFSETQ. V was trimmed by 0 bases and J by 5 bases, leaving 5 bases between them. The CDR3 is 13 amino acids. The CDR3 region has the DNA TGCGCCAGCAGCTTGGAATTGACCGGGGAGCTGTTTTTT. As protein: CASSLELTGELFF.

The V call is TRBV4-2, the J call TRBJ2-2, with D unresolved. Germline assignment: CDR1 LGHNA and CDR2 YNFKEQ. The CDR3 consists of 15 residues. Deletions cut 1 base from V and 1 base from J, with 7 bases between. Here the CDR3 reads CASSQVRGNTGELFF. The CDR3 DNA sequence: TGTGCCAGCAGCCAAGTTCGTGGGAACACCGGGGAGCTGTTTTTT.

The chain recombines TRBV3-1 with TRBJ1-6; 7 bases align to TRBD1. The germline gives CDR1 LGHDT, CDR2 YNNKEL (reference sequence). V lost 3 bases and J lost 0; bases outside the gene matches: 8. This CDR3 is 18 amino acids long. The CDR3 bases are TGTGCCAGCAGCCACGGGACAGTAAGGAGCTCCTATAATTCACCCCTCCACTTT. Translated: CASSHGTVRSSYNSPLHF.

The V gene is TRBV2, the J gene TRBJ2-2; 11 bases are shared with TRBD2. Germline CDR1 is SNHLY and CDR2 is FYNNEI. V gave up 8 bases and J gave up 2 bases; unmatched junction bases: 13. This CDR3 is 18 amino acids long. DNA of the CDR3: TGTGCCAGCGGGGGGGTTACTAGCGGGAGAGGTAACACCGGGGAGCTGTTTTTT. Its translation: CASGGVTSGRGNTGELFF.

V and J are TRBV5-1 and TRBJ2-7, with 7 bases aligning to TRBD1. The CDR3 sequence is 15 residues long. Germline V gene data show CDR1 as SGHRS and CDR2 as YFSETQ. The V and J ends lost 0 bases and 3 bases, in that order; junction bases with no gene match: 6. The CDR3 nucleotides are TGCGCCAGCAGCTTGGCCCCGGGACAGCTCTACGAGCAGTACTTC. Protein product: CASSLAPGQLYEQYF.

This clonotype was observed a few times. The chain links TRBV27 to TRBJ2-7, with D possibly called TRBD1 or TRBD2 (5 bases each). This CDR3 is 16 amino acids long. Trimming took 5 bases from V and 3 from J, leaving 20 bases between them. Germline CDR1 reads MNHEY; CDR2 reads SMNVEV (reference sequence). CDR3 sequence: CASSPLIGRAGYEQYF. The DNA of the CDR3 is TGTGCCAGCAGTCCCCTTATAGGCAGGGCGGGCTACGAGCAGTACTTC.

The chain is built from TRBV20-1 and TRBJ2-7; TRBD1 aligns across 7 bases. Trimming took 3 bases from V and 4 from J; bases not matched to a gene: 3. This CDR3 region has 12 residues. The germline V gene has CDR1 DFQATT and CDR2 SNEGSKA (reference sequence). The CDR3 nucleotides read TGCAGTGCTAGGAGGGGGCAGTACGAGCAGTACTTC. This encodes CSARRGQYEQYF.

This clonotype occurred a few times. The chain uses TRBV7-9 and TRBJ1-2; TRBD1 is a possible D gene (6 bases). The CDR3 sequence is 15 residues long. Germline values: CDR1 SEHNR, CDR2 FQNEAQ (reference sequence). Trimming took off 2 bases at V and 2 bases at J, with 12 bases between the two ends. Here the CDR3 reads CASSLSGHANYGYTF. In DNA, the CDR3 is TGTGCCAGCAGCTTATCGGGACACGCGAACTATGGCTACACCTTC.

The chain is built from TRBV20-1 and TRBJ2-7, with D perhaps matching TRBD2 (6 bases). The CDR3 loop spans 14 amino acids. CDR1 is DFQATT, CDR2 SNEGSKA, per germline (reference sequence). Trimming stripped 1 base from V and 1 base from J, with 11 bases between. The CDR3 region has the DNA TGCAGTGCTAGAGTTCCGGGAGCGTCCTACGAGCAGTACTTC. Translated: CSARVPGASYEQYF.

This clonotype was seen a handful of times. The CDR3 region has the DNA TGTGCCAGCAGCTTCGGTGGGCCTCGGCCCTACGAGCAGTACTTC. Translating it yields CASSFGGPRPYEQYF. V is TRBV5-5 and J is TRBJ2-7, with D uncertain. The CDR3 has 15 residues. V was trimmed by 2 bases and J by 2 bases, leaving 14 bases between them. CDR1 is SGHKS and CDR2 is YYEKEE in the germline V gene (reference sequence).

V gene TRBV9 combines with J gene TRBJ2-1, with 11 bases identical to TRBD2. The V and J ends lost 0 bases and 8 bases, in that order; junction bases with no gene match: 7. CDR1 is SGDLS, CDR2 YYNGEE, per germline. The CDR3 length is 16 residues. CDR3 loop: CASSVGGSGGAYEQFF. The CDR3 region has the DNA TGTGCCAGCAGCGTAGGAGGTAGCGGGGGGGCCTATGAGCAGTTCTTC.

The chain is built from TRBV5-1 and TRBJ2-7, with 8 bases fitting TRBD1. The CDR3 extends over 15 amino acids. The V segment lost 2 bases and the J segment 4 bases; nucleotides outside the gene matches: 8. Germline V lookup: CDR1 SGHRS, CDR2 YFSETQ. Here the CDR3 reads CASSFEGGQVYEQYF. In nucleotides, the CDR3 is TGCGCCAGCAGCTTTGAGGGGGGACAGGTGTACGAGCAGTACTTC.

J is TRBJ2-1 and V is TRBV3-1, with TRBD1 matching 9 bases. The CDR3 sequence is 15 residues long. Per the germline V gene, CDR1 is LGHDT and CDR2 is YNNKEL (reference sequence). Trimming took 6 bases from V and 7 from J; bases not matched to a gene: 10. The CDR3 loop reads CASRMTGGIVNEQFF. The CDR3 DNA follows: TGTGCCAGCAGAATGACAGGGGGTATTGTTAATGAGCAGTTCTTC.

The chain recombines TRBV4-3 with TRBJ2-7, with D possibly matching TRBD2 (5 bases). Germline CDR1 is LGHNA and CDR2 is YSLEER. V was cut by 0 bases and J by 2 bases, with 11 bases left in between. The CDR3 consists of 15 residues. The CDR3 protein is CASSQDVRGTYEQYF. As DNA, the CDR3 is TGCGCCAGCAGCCAAGATGTACGAGGGACCTACGAGCAGTACTTC.

The sample holds a few counts of this clonotype. This sequence joins TRBV2 and TRBJ2-7, with D possibly being TRBD2 (5 bases). The CDR3 sequence is 13 residues long. V was clipped by 5 bases and J by 3 bases, with 11 bases between them. Germline V gene sequence: CDR1 SNHLY, CDR2 FYNNEI. CDR3 protein: CASSTDYNYEQYF. The CDR3 DNA reads TGTGCCAGCAGTACCGACTATAACTACGAGCAGTACTTC.

This clonotype was counted a few times. The rearrangement joins TRBV28 to TRBJ1-2; a possible D gene is TRBD1 (5 bases). The germline V and J ends were trimmed by 8 bases and 2 bases, with 15 bases remaining between them. CDR1 and CDR2 from the germline V gene are MDHEN and SYDVKM. The CDR3 consists of 14 residues. The CDR3 loop reads CASYQRDWNYGYTF. The CDR3 DNA reads TGTGCCAGCTACCAAAGGGACTGGAACTATGGCTACACCTTC.

V is TRBV14 and J is TRBJ1-3, with D unclear. Germline V gene data show CDR1 as SGHDN and CDR2 as FVKESK. The CDR3 is made up of 16 amino acids. V dropped 4 bases and J dropped 7 bases, with 20 bases sitting between them. Here the CDR3 reads CASSPRPEEPGNTIYF. CDR3 in DNA: TGTGCCAGCAGCCCTAGACCGGAGGAACCGGGGAACACCATATATTTT.